A selection of T cell receptor beta chains follows, all from one sample in a study of blood T cell repertoires in COVID-19. Assay: immunoSEQ multiplex PCR; the TCRdb copy retains only in-frame clones and omits some. The sample contains about 220,000 clones, less than 90% of which appear only once. The material sequenced was peripheral blood. These receptors came from a man aged 30-40 years with active or convalescent COVID-19. Both conserved end residues are part of each CDR3. A D gene is named only where the DNA matches it firmly. Rows give clone size only sometimes, using once, few, many, or a class for an expanded clone.

CDR3aa | CDR3nt | v_gene | d_gene | abundance | j_gene
CASSSAGELFF | TGTGCCAGCAGTTCGGCCGGGGAGCTGTTTTTT | TRBV9 | - | - | TRBJ2-2
CASSLALAGGLEQYF | TGCGCCAGCAGCTTGGCACTAGCGGGAGGACTCGAGCAGTACTTC | TRBV5-1 | TRBD2 | - | TRBJ2-7
CASSLKGVQPQHF | TGTGCCAGCAGTTTAAAAGGGGTTCAGCCCCAGCATTTT | TRBV12-3/TRBV12-4 | - | - | TRBJ1-5
CAWGEWTAEAFF | TGTGCCTGGGGGGAGTGGACAGCTGAAGCTTTCTTT | TRBV30 | - | - | TRBJ1-1
CASSRGQNTEAFF | TGTGCCAGCAGCCGCGGGCAGAACACTGAAGCTTTCTTT | TRBV5-8 | - | - | TRBJ1-1
CASRVKGISPLHF | TGTGCCAGCAGAGTTAAGGGGATTTCACCCCTCCACTTT | TRBV6-5 | - | - | TRBJ1-6
CASSQVGGGGTYEQYF | TGCGCCAGCAGCCAAGTCGGCGGGGGAGGGACCTACGAGCAGTACTTC | TRBV4-1 | TRBD2 | - | TRBJ2-7
CASSAAGSGNTIYF | TGTGCCAGCAGCGCAGCGGGGAGTGGAAACACCATATATTTT | TRBV27 | - | - | TRBJ1-3
CASSLDGQGACGNTIYF | TGTGCCAGCAGCTTAGATGGTCAGGGGGCATGTGGAAACACCATATATTTT | TRBV11-3 | TRBD1 | few | TRBJ1-3
CATKTSGEYNEQFF | TGTGCCACCAAGACTAGCGGGGAATACAATGAGCAGTTCTTC | TRBV10-3 | TRBD2 | - | TRBJ2-1
CASSSPGGQMGTQYF | TGTGCCAGCAGTTCCCCGGGCGGGCAAATGGGTACGCAGTATTTT | TRBV6-6 | - | - | TRBJ2-3
CASRRELDNSPLHF | TGTGCCAGCAGGAGGGAATTAGATAATTCACCCCTCCACTTT | TRBV7-8 | - | - | TRBJ1-6
CATRGNRGETQYF | TGTGCCACCAGGGGGAATAGGGGGGAGACCCAGTACTTC | TRBV24-1 | - | - | TRBJ2-5
CSVEEGISYEQYF | TGCAGCGTTGAAGAGGGCATCTCCTACGAGCAGTACTTC | TRBV29-1 | - | - | TRBJ2-7
CASSAKLGGPYEQYF | TGTGCCAGCAGCGCTAAACTAGGAGGGCCCTACGAGCAGTACTTC | TRBV6-5 | - | few | TRBJ2-7
CAIRETGTDQPQHF | TGTGCCATCAGAGAGACAGGGACCGATCAGCCCCAGCATTTT | TRBV10-3 | TRBD1 | - | TRBJ1-5
CASSDSSLGQGGSTNEKLFF | TGTGCCAGCAGTGACTCGAGCCTGGGACAGGGAGGTAGCACTAATGAAAAACTGTTTTTT | TRBV6-4 | TRBD1 | - | TRBJ1-4